The clone carrying this T cell receptor beta chain has just a few counts. The antigen is not known. CDR1 and CDR2 (germline): LNHDA, SQIVND (reference sequence). V was trimmed by 5 bases and J by 1 base, leaving 15 bases between them. This CDR3 has 16 amino acids. TCRdb's table, derived via immunoSEQ multiplex PCR, lists solely in-frame clones and lacks some. This sample has approximately 83,000 clones, with approximately 91% found just once. These data originate in a study of T cells in localized non-small cell lung cancer. Overall study findings and caveats: Heterogeneity is still possible, as just one tumor region was sequenced. Appearing in adjacent lung were a median about 50 of the top 100 tumor clones. Increased T cell density in blood showed an association with longer overall survival. Adjacent uninvolved lung tissue had the highest T cell clonality, exceeding tumor.

Sequencing used PBMCs, obtained before any cancer treatment. The receptor was isolated from a woman aged 35-70 years with stage II squamous cell lung carcinoma. V and J are TRBV19 and TRBJ1-5, with a weak D call TRBD1 (5 bases). CDR3 DNA sequence: TGTGCCAGTAGTGGGGCACTGGGGGTAAGCAATCAGCCCCAGCATTTT. Its protein product is CASSGALGVSNQPQHF.